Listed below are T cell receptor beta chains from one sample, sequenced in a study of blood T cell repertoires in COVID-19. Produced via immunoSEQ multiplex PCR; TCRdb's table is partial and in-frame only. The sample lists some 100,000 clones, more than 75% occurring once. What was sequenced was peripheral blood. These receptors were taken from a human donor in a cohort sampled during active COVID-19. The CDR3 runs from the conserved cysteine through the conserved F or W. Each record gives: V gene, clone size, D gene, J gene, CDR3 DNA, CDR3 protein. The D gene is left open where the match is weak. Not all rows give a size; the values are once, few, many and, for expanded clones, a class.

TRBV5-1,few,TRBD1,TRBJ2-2,TGCGCCAGCAGCTGGGGACAGGGGGGCGCCGGGGAGCTGTTTTTT,CASSWGQGGAGELFF
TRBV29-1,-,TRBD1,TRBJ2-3,TGCAGCGCTGGACAGGGGGCTAAAGATACGCAGTATTTT,CSAGQGAKDTQYF
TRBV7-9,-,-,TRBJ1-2,TGTGCCAGCAGCTTAGTAGGGGATGGCTACACCTTC,CASSLVGDGYTF
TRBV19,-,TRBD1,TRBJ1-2,TGTGCCAGTAGTCCAGGTGGAAGACAGGGAAGCTACACCTTC,CASSPGGRQGSYTF
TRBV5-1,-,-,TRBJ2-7,TGCGCCAGCAGCCCCCGGGATTACTCCTACGAGCAGTACTTC,CASSPRDYSYEQYF
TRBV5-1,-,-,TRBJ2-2,TGCGCCAGCAGCCCGGGACAGAACACCGGGGAGCTGTTTTTT,CASSPGQNTGELFF
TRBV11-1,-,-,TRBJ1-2,TGTGCCAGCAGCCCCCGGCACAGGGTAAGCGGCTACACCTTC,CASSPRHRVSGYTF
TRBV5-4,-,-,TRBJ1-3,TGTGCCAGCAGCTCCCCGACAGATGGAAACACCATATATTTT,CASSSPTDGNTIYF
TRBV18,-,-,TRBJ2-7,TGTGCCAGCTCACCACCCGGACTATCCTACGAGCAGTACTTC,CASSPPGLSYEQYF
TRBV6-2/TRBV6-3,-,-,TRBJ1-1,TGTGCCAGCAGTTACGGGAGGGAATACGAAGCTTTCTTT,CASSYGREYEAFF
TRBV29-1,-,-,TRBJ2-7,TGCAGCGTTGTTGAGGGGGACGAGCAGTACTTC,CSVVEGDEQYF
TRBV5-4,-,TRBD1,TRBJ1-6,TGTGCCAGCAGCTTGCAACAGGGGGGTAATTCACCCCTCCACTTT,CASSLQQGGNSPLHF
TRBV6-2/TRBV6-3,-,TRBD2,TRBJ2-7,TGTGCCAGCAGGCCTAGCGGGAGTGTTGGGTCCTACGAGCAGTACTTC,CASRPSGSVGSYEQYF
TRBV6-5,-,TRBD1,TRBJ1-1,TGTGCCAGCAGTTTTTACAGGGGGAACACTGAAGCTTTCTTT,CASSFYRGNTEAFF
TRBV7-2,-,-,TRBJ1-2,TGTGCCAGCAGCTTAGAGAGGAACAGGGGCTACACCTTC,CASSLERNRGYTF
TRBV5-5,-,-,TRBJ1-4,TGTGCCAGCAGCTTGGACAGGAGTAATGAAAAACTGTTTTTT,CASSLDRSNEKLFF
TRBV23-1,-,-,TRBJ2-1,TGCGCCAGCGTTAATAACCCACGGTCCTACAATGAGCAGTTCTTC,CASVNNPRSYNEQFF
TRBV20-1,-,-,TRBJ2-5,TGCAGTGCTACCCGGGGGGAGACCCAGTACTTC,CSATRGETQYF
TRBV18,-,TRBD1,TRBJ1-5,TGTGCCAGCTCAGACCACGCCCCGACAGGGGGCGGTCAGCCCCAGCATTTT,CASSDHAPTGGGQPQHF
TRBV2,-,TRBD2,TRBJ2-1,TGTGCCACTAGCGGGCCGCTGTACAATGAGCAGTTCTTC,CATSGPLYNEQFF
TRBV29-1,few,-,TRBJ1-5,TGCAGCCCTAGGACTTTTAGCAATCAGCCCCAGCATTTT,CSPRTFSNQPQHF
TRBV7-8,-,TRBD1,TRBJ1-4,TGTGCCAGCAGCCGAGCGGGACAGATTAATGAAAAACTGTTTTTT,CASSRAGQINEKLFF